This TCR beta chain came from a study of cytomegalovirus exposure and HLA in healthy donors. Study details: Researchers found that about 82% of 398 genotyped donors fell within the Caucasian-associated ancestry cluster. General study points: CMV serostatus was the sole immune exposure information available. While the bulk of TCR sequences proved rare, some public TCRs turned up in many donors.

Note on this clone: The antigen remains undetermined.

PCR amplification relied on 60 Vbeta primers (plus 13 Jbeta primers). TCRdb keeps only in-frame clones here, not all; method: immunoSEQ multiplex PCR. The repertoire includes roughly 150,000 clones, roughly 68% of them detected once, and 8.5% to 12% sits in the top ten. Germline CDR1 and CDR2: MDHEN and SYDVKM. J lost 6 bases, V lost 3 bases, and 10 bases had no gene match. The CDR3 runs to 16 residues. Input material: PBMCs. This chain joins TRBV28 and TRBJ1-2, with TRBD1 matching 10 bases. The source of this sequence is a man aged 25-45 years in good health and CMV-seropositive. In DNA, the CDR3 is TGTGCCAGCAGTTTCCTAGGACAGGGGGGAGGAGATGGCTACACCTTC. Its protein is CASSFLGQGGGDGYTF.